This T cell receptor beta chain was recorded in a study of blood T cell repertoires in COVID-19. Study at large: Sites in the United States, Italy and Spain provided acute and convalescent COVID-19 samples. PBMCs, B-cell-depleted T cells, or T cells were the source of the cDNA or gDNA that made up the material.

Germline CDR1 reads MNHEY; CDR2 reads SMNVEV (reference sequence). V shed 1 base and J shed 6 bases, with 13 bases lying between them. The CDR3 covers 15 residues. Authors' analysis steps: Reference gene primer amplification gave estimated nucleated cell counts. This table comes from immunoSEQ multiplex PCR, and its TCRdb copy is limited to in-frame clones, with some not included. The V and J calls and clone size are taken from that table; D and trimming were inferred from the DNA. In the table there are about 250,000 clones, nearly 90% of which are singletons. This sequence joins TRBV27 and TRBJ1-5; tentative D call: TRBD1 (5 bases). The sequence came from a man younger than 35 with active or convalescent COVID-19. Sample: peripheral blood. DNA of the CDR3: TGTGCCAGCAGTTTATGGGCAGGGTCACCTCAGCCCCAGCATTTT. As protein: CASSLWAGSPQPQHF.